Below are 3 T cell receptor beta chains sequenced from a single sample in a study of Ad26.COV2.S vaccination and SARS-CoV-2 variants. TCRdb's copy holds only in-frame clones and misses some; the assay was immunoSEQ multiplex PCR. Here the sample spans about 460,000 clones, roughly nine tenths being singletons. Specified treatment: 19 received Ad26.COV2.S at low or high dose, single or two shots; 5 received placebo; per-sample allocation not given. After the first vaccine or placebo injection, samples were drawn on day 63. The sample here was peripheral blood, taken in a trial of Ad26.COV2.S vaccine versus placebo. The source is a person aged 18-65 years who received the Ad26.COV2.S COVID-19 vaccine or a placebo.

J is TRBJ2-3 and V is TRBV2; D perhaps matches TRBD2 (6 bases). The germline V and J ends were trimmed by 8 bases and 6 bases, with 15 bases remaining between them. The germline gives CDR1 SNHLY, CDR2 FYNNEI. The CDR3 totals 13 residues. The CDR3 region has the DNA TGTGCCAGCGCCGGGAGATACACTGATACGCAGTATTTT. The encoded protein is CASAGRYTDTQYF.

The rearrangement links TRBV29-1 to TRBJ2-4; D remains ambiguous. The CDR3 consists of 17 residues. CDR1 and CDR2 (germline): SQVTM, ANQGSEA. Trimming stripped 3 bases from V and 6 bases from J, with 24 bases between. The CDR3 DNA sequence: TGCAGCGTTGAGCGCCTCCCCCTTGTAGAGAGACGAAACATTCAGTACTTC. Its protein product is CSVERLPLVERRNIQYF.

The gene calls are TRBV12-3 or TRBV12-4 and TRBJ2-7; D is unresolved. V dropped 4 bases and J dropped 6 bases, with 10 bases sitting between them. This CDR3 spans 12 amino acids. CDR3 residues: CASSSPAGEQYF. The DNA of the CDR3 is TGTGCCAGCAGTTCTCCAGCCGGCGAGCAGTACTTC.